Here is one T cell receptor (beta chain) with its context. The antigen remains unidentified. One entry per CDR3 protein, called by TCRdb with MiXCR from the reads. Of a few hundred thousand distinct CDR3 sequences detected, about 20% appear once; the ten largest clones hold about 20%. This sample stems from a study of T cell repertoires in cytomegalovirus infection. On the study more broadly: Both CMV infection and a matching HLA type were indicated by public TCR beta signatures.

Trimming left V 6 bases short and J 1 base short, with 13 bases between. The CDR3 is made up of 13 amino acids. CDR1 is DFQATT, CDR2 SNEGSKA, per germline (reference sequence). Study results and caveats: Cumulated frequencies of public TCR beta families served to identify carriers of CMV plus the relevant HLA. The ex vivo response was dominated by HLA-C-restricted CMV-specific TCR beta clonotypes.

The chain carries TRBV20-1 and TRBJ2-7; the D is unclear. The sample consisted of CD8+ T cells from PBMCs. The clonotype originates from a human donor in good health (CMV status not recorded). Some clones in this sample may be carry-over from other donors' samples. The CDR3 here is CSAPPVDSYEQYF. The CDR3 bases are TGCAGTGCGCCTCCCGTTGATTCCTACGAGCAGTACTTC.